This T cell receptor beta chain was profiled in a study of OX40 agonist ivuxolimab in advanced cancers. Trimming cost V 8 bases and J 3 bases; bases outside gene matches: 8. Germline-derived CDR1 and CDR2 are SQVTM and ANQGSEA. This CDR3 has 13 residues. Measured with immunoSEQ multiplex PCR; TCRdb has only the in-frame clones, and not every one. The sample shows around 37,000 clones, around nine tenths of them seen only once. This clonotype was obtained from an adult with an advanced solid tumor such as melanoma, head and neck, liver or kidney cancer. The gene calls are TRBV29-1 and TRBJ2-7; 9 nucleotides agree with TRBD1. This material consisted of CD4+ or CD8+ T cells sorted from blood, taken in a trial of the OX40 agonist ivuxolimab. This CDR3 is CSFRGQGFYEQYF. The CDR3 DNA reads as TGCAGCTTCCGGGGACAGGGTTTCTACGAGCAGTACTTC.